This T cell receptor beta chain is drawn from a study of T cell responses to AZD1222 COVID-19 vaccine. The CDR3 runs to 16 residues. Germline loops: CDR1 SEHNR, CDR2 FQNEAQ (reference sequence). Unmatched junction bases numbered 6, after V lost 0 bases and J lost 6 bases. The table came from immunoSEQ multiplex PCR; TCRdb's copy has only in-frame clones and leaves some out. The sample lists about 140,000 clones, around four fifths occurring once. The sequenced sample was peripheral blood, obtained on day 0 of AZD1222 vaccination. The genes are TRBV7-9 and TRBJ2-2; 8 bases match TRBD1. The clonotype was recovered from an adult in good health. CDR3 residues: CASSLAIGQGPGELFF. The CDR3 nucleotides are TGTGCCAGCAGCTTAGCTATTGGACAGGGCCCCGGGGAGCTGTTTTTT.